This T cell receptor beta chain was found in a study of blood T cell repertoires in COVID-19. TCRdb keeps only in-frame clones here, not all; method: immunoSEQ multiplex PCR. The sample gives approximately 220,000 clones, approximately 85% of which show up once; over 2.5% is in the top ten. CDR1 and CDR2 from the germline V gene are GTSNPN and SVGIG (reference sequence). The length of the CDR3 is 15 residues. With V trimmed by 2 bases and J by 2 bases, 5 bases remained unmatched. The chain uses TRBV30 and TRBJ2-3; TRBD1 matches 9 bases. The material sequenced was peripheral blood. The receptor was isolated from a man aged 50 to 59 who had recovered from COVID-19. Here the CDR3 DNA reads TGTGCCTGGAGTCACCGGGACAGGGTCACAGATACGCAGTATTTT. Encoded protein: CAWSHRDRVTDTQYF.